This T cell receptor beta chain originates from a study of preoperative IRX-2 immunotherapy in early breast cancer. Using immunoSEQ multiplex PCR, the repertoire was profiled, and TCRdb retains in-frame clones only, with some absent. The sample has roughly 24,000 clones, roughly four fifths seen once; the top ten hold less than 8%. Losses at the gene ends were 4 bases for V and 6 bases for J; bases not matched to a gene: 7. Germline V gives CDR1 MDHEN, CDR2 SYDVKM. CDR3 length: 15 residues. The treatment denotes: preoperative locoregional IRX-2 cytokine immunotherapy. This chain connects TRBV28 to TRBJ2-7, with 12 bases that match TRBD1. Here the sequenced sample was lymph node tissue, taken after IRX-2 immunotherapy. The sequence derives from a human donor with breast cancer. The CDR3 sequence: CASSSTGTGGGEQYF. Written as DNA, the CDR3 is TGTGCCAGCAGTTCGACCGGGACAGGGGGCGGCGAGCAGTACTTC.